The source of this T cell receptor (beta chain) is a study of blood T cell repertoires in COVID-19. Across the study: COVID-19 samples from acute and convalescent phases originated in the United States, Italy and Spain. PBMCs, B-cell-depleted T cells, or T cells were the source of the cDNA or gDNA that made up the material.

Original handling: Amplified reference gene primers provided the basis for estimating nucleated cell counts. Method: immunoSEQ multiplex PCR; TCRdb's copy keeps in-frame clones and lacks some. V and J calls and clone size are as listed in that table; D and trimming were resolved from the DNA. The sample yields 35,000 to 45,000 clones, 75% to 90% seen once. The V gene's germline CDR1 is MNHEY and CDR2 SVGEGT. V shed 6 bases, J shed 8 bases, and the junction held 10 bases outside the gene matches. The CDR3 runs 15 residues. Sequencing was done on a sample of peripheral blood. This TCR was recovered from a man between 65 and 80 years old with acute or convalescent COVID-19. The chain uses TRBV6-2 or TRBV6-3 and TRBJ2-1; the match to TRBD2 covers 10 bases. The CDR3 spells CASSHDLAGVDEQFF. CDR3 nucleotides: TGTGCCAGCAGCCACGATCTAGCGGGAGTTGATGAGCAGTTCTTC.